The entry below describes one T cell receptor beta chain. Antigen: not known. The sample comes from a study of OX40 agonist ivuxolimab in advanced cancers. The overall study: Ivuxolimab is an agonistic anti-OX40 (CD134) antibody, and patients were treated with it. The study gave patients intravenous ivuxolimab at 0.01 to 10 mg/kg every 2 weeks.

Blood samples were obtained at baseline, cycle 4 day 1, and cycle 7 day 1. Study results and limitations: Among T cells, CD8+ cells averaged more expanded clones than CD4+ cells.

Clones were read by immunoSEQ multiplex PCR, and TCRdb kept only the in-frame ones, dropping some. The table lists 65,000 to 90,000 clones, 85% of them singletons, with less than 0.65% in the top ten. The V end was cut by 5 bases, the J end by 0 bases, with 8 bases between. This CDR3 has 14 residues. Germline V lookup: CDR1 SEHNR, CDR2 FQNEAQ (reference sequence). The TCR sequence derives from an adult with an advanced solid tumor such as melanoma, head and neck, liver or kidney cancer. This chain uses TRBV7-9 with TRBJ1-3; D is unresolved. The sample here was CD4+ or CD8+ T cells sorted from blood, taken in a trial of the OX40 agonist ivuxolimab. CDR3 region: CASSPVYSGNTIYF. The CDR3 DNA reads TGTGCCAGCAGCCCCGTTTACTCTGGAAACACCATATATTTT.